The clone carrying this T cell receptor beta chain was recorded once. This CDR3 has 15 residues. Per germline, CDR1 SGHRS and CDR2 YFSETQ. The V gene end was trimmed by 3 bases and the J gene end by 6 bases; junction bases not matched to a gene: 9. This record belongs to a study of blood T cell repertoires in COVID-19. About the study: The United States, Italy and Spain supplied acute and convalescent COVID-19 samples. Nucleic acid was either cDNA or gDNA, and it came from T cells, B-cell-depleted T cells, or PBMCs.

Original handling: Amplifying reference gene primers gave estimates of nucleated cell counts. The data were produced by immunoSEQ multiplex PCR, yet TCRdb's version contains in-frame clones alone and is incomplete. That table supplies the V and J calls and clone size; D and trimming were determined from the DNA. The table lists about 140,000 clones, approximately 80% of them singletons. The origin of this receptor is a man between 50 and 59 years old with acute or convalescent COVID-19. Sequenced material: peripheral blood. The chain employs TRBV5-1 and TRBJ2-1, with TRBD2 matching over 7 bases. In DNA form, the CDR3 reads TGCGCCAGCAGCTCCGTGGCGGGGGTAGGCAATGAGCAGTTCTTC. Translated, it gives CASSSVAGVGNEQFF.